Following are 14 T cell receptor beta chains from one sample sequenced in a study of CD8+CD57+ T cells in acquired aplastic anemia (dated by TCRdb to the late 2010s). Patients chosen for sequencing had shown expansion of CD8+CD57+ cells by flow cytometry. The run used an Illumina HiSeq 2000. Genomic DNA was used as template for profiling of TCR beta VDJ combinations and CDR3 sequences. Using fastp at Q25 and MiXCR, TCRdb reprocessed the public reads and kept productive beta chains. Each CDR3 protein gets just one entry, which takes the most common genes and DNA from the rows behind it. This sample holds 400,000 to 600,000 distinct CDR3 sequences; under 40% were observed only once. Clones ranked in the top ten supply around 0.82% of the sample. The sequenced sample consisted of sorted CD4+, CD8+, or CD8+CD57+ T cells (not recorded which) from PBMCs. The receptors were sampled from a human donor with aplastic anemia.

This sequence joins TRBV15 and TRBJ1-4; the D gene is possibly TRBD1 (5 bases). V lost 5 bases and J lost 7, with 11 bases in between. CDR1 is LNHNV and CDR2 is YYDKDF in the germline V gene (reference sequence). The CDR3 loop spans 13 amino acids. CDR3 nucleotides: TGTGCCACCAGCGGCACAGGCACTGAAAAACTGTTTTTT. This translates into CATSGTGTEKLFF.

This clonotype appeared many times. The chain links TRBV5-1 to TRBJ1-2; 9 bases map to TRBD1. Trimming at V came to 4 bases and at J to 7 bases, leaving 5 bases not matched to a gene. The CDR3 totals 13 residues. Germline V lookup: CDR1 SGHRS, CDR2 YFSETQ. CDR3 sequence: CASSEGQGGGYTF. As DNA, the CDR3 is TGCGCCAGCAGCGAGGGACAGGGTGGTGGCTACACCTTC.

A word on this clonotype: One end of the junction fails to match germline, which may point to a read error. V and J are TRBV25-1 and TRBJ1-5; D is ambiguous. The germline gives CDR1 MGHDK, CDR2 SYGVNS. The CDR3 extends over 14 amino acids. CDR3 loop: CASSPTLSNQPQHF. The CDR3 coding sequence is TGCGCCAGCAGCCCCACCCTTAGCAATCAGCCCCAGCATTTT.

Notes on this clonotype: The junction does not match germline at one end; this may be a read error. This chain connects TRBV9 to TRBJ2-1, with 9 bases lining up with TRBD2. This CDR3 contains 17 residues. Germline CDR1 SGDLS, CDR2 YYNGEE. CDR3 region: CASSVALGGRGYTEQFF. In nucleotides, the CDR3 is TGTGCCAGCAGCGTAGCTTTGGGCGGGAGGGGTTACACTGAGCAGTTCTTC.

This clonotype was detected only a few times. The V gene is TRBV6-1, the J gene TRBJ2-7; D might be TRBD1 (6 bases). Looked up from germline, CDR1 is MNHNS and CDR2 is SASEGT. V lost 6 bases and J 5 bases, leaving 20 bases between the germline ends. The CDR3 consists of 15 residues. CDR3 in amino acids: CASRTHQTGIHEQYF. The CDR3 DNA reads TGTGCCAGCAGAACCCACCAAACAGGGATCCACGAGCAGTACTTC.

The chain couples TRBV19 to TRBJ1-5; D ambiguous. The V gene lost 7 bases and the J gene lost 4 bases, with 14 bases spanning the gap. CDR3 length equals 14 residues. The germline gives CDR1 LNHDA, CDR2 SQIVND (reference sequence). The CDR3 protein is CASTILGGNQPQHF. CDR3 nucleotides: TGTGCCAGTACCATTCTGGGAGGGAATCAGCCCCAGCATTTT.

The rearrangement joins TRBV10-3 to TRBJ1-1, with 11 bases aligning to TRBD1. After removal of 6 bases from V and 5 bases from J, the junction contained 2 bases not matched to a gene. This CDR3 has 13 residues. The germline V gene encodes CDR1 ENHRY and CDR2 SYGVKD. CDR3 amino acids: CAIRDRGPTEAFF. The CDR3 region has the DNA TGTGCCATCAGGGACAGGGGGCCAACTGAAGCTTTCTTT.

The J gene is TRBJ2-5, the V gene TRBV6-5; 12 bases match TRBD2. V shed 6 bases and J 5 bases; nucleotides not matched to a gene: 10. Per germline, CDR1 MNHEY and CDR2 SVGAGI. The CDR3 has 16 amino acids. DNA for the CDR3: TGTGCCAGCAGCCCCGGCGGACTAGCGGGACCTGAGACCCAGTACTTC. Protein: CASSPGGLAGPETQYF.

The chain has TRBV7-2 and TRBJ1-5; D is undetermined. Germline V CDR1 and CDR2: SGHTA, FQGNSA. The CDR3 totals 13 residues. The V gene lost 5 bases and the J gene lost 4 bases, with 9 bases spanning the gap. DNA of the CDR3: TGTGCCAGCAGCCAGCAAGTAAATCAGCCCCAGCATTTT. Encoded protein: CASSQQVNQPQHF.

The gene calls are TRBV7-9 and TRBJ2-5; 7 bases are shared with TRBD2. The CDR3 extends over 13 amino acids. V gave up 6 bases and J gave up 1 base; unmatched junction bases: 2. Germline V gene lookup returns CDR1 SEHNR and CDR2 FQNEAQ (reference sequence). The CDR3 nucleotides read TGTGCCAGCAGGGGAGGGGCCCAAGAGACCCAGTACTTC. Translation: CASRGGAQETQYF.

The rearrangement uses TRBV3-1 and TRBJ1-6; no definite D call. The V end lost 0 bases, the J end lost 8 bases, and 14 bases lay between the germline ends. The length of the CDR3 is 16 residues. Germline CDR1 reads LGHDT; CDR2 reads YNNKEL (reference sequence). This chain's CDR3 is CASSQDLSGAHSPLHF. In DNA, the CDR3 is TGTGCCAGCAGCCAAGATTTGTCGGGTGCTCATTCACCCCTCCACTTT.

This clonotype was seen a handful of times. The V and J genes are TRBV7-3 and TRBJ1-1; possible D gene TRBD1, 5 bases. V was cut by 2 bases and J by 0 bases, with 16 bases left in between. CDR1 is SGHTA, CDR2 FQGTGA, per germline. The CDR3 totals 17 residues. This chain's CDR3 is CASSLGRVRRMNTEAFF. CDR3 nucleotide sequence: TGTGCCAGCAGCTTAGGCAGGGTCCGAAGAATGAACACTGAAGCTTTCTTT.

A single count supports this clonotype. A much larger clone lies one base from this, so it may be a read error. The chain links TRBV15 to TRBJ2-2; D is possibly TRBD2 (6 bases). CDR3 length equals 16 residues. Per germline, CDR1 LNHNV and CDR2 YYDKDF (reference sequence). CDR3 amino acids: CATSRHGRANTGEPFF. In DNA, the CDR3 is TGTGCCACCAGCAGACACGGGAGAGCGAACACCGGGGAGCCGTTTTTT.

The chain links TRBV9 to TRBJ1-1; no clear D. There are 16 residues in the CDR3. The V end lost 0 bases, the J end lost 6 bases, and 18 bases lay between the germline ends. CDR1 is SGDLS and CDR2 is YYNGEE in the germline V gene. The CDR3 DNA follows: TGTGCCAGCAGCGTAGCTTCAGGTCTTGTGGTAGCTGAAGCTTTCTTT. This sequence encodes CASSVASGLVVAEAFF.